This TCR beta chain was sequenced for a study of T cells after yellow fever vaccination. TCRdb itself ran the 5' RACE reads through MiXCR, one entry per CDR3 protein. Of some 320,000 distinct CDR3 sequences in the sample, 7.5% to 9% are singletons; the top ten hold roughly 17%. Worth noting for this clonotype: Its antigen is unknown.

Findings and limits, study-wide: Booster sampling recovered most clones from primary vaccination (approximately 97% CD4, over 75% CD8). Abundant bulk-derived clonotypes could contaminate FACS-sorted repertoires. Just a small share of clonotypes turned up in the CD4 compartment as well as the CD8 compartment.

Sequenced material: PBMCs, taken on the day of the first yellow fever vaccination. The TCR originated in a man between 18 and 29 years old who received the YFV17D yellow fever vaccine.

The CDR3 bases are TGTGCCAGCAGCGTAGGGGGGACCTTGCTAGCCAAAAACATTCAGTACTTC. It yields the protein CASSVGGTLLAKNIQYF. V usage is TRBV9 and J usage is TRBJ2-4, with D perhaps assigned TRBD1 or TRBD2 (5 bases each). The CDR3 has 17 amino acids. V was shortened by 0 bases and J by 0 bases, with 13 bases between the two germline ends. Germline CDR1 reads SGDLS; CDR2 reads YYNGEE.